The 18 T cell receptor beta chains below were found in one sample sequenced in a study of metastatic and nonmetastatic thyroid tumors. Nobody among the patients had been given any treatment before thyroid surgery. TCRdb reprocessed the PCR reads using MiXCR. The sample consists of roughly 16,000 clones, about 23% of them appearing once. The sample taken for sequencing was adjacent normal tissue. These receptors came from a female donor with papillary thyroid cancer or a benign thyroid nodule (not recorded which). Some clones in this sample may be carry-over from other donors' samples.

This clone occurred a few times. The gene calls are TRBV24-1 and TRBJ2-7; TRBD1 is a possible D gene (6 bases). CDR3 size: 12 residues. V was pared by 3 bases and J by 7 bases, with 9 bases between. Germline assignment: CDR1 KGHDR and CDR2 SFDVKD. CDR3 amino acids: CATSDRRGEQYF. Here the CDR3 DNA reads TGTGCCACCAGTGATCGAAGGGGGGAGCAGTACTTC.

This clone was counted a few times. V usage is TRBV6-1 and J usage is TRBJ1-2, with D possibly matching TRBD1 (5 bases). The CDR3 is made up of 11 amino acids. Trimming cost V 6 bases and J 5 bases, with 7 bases left between them. Germline V lookup: CDR1 MNHNS, CDR2 SASEGT. In nucleotides, the CDR3 is TGTGCCAGCAGCGGGGGTTATGGCTACACCTTC. This gives the protein CASSGGYGYTF.

This clone appeared a few times. The chain is built from TRBV6-1 and TRBJ2-3; TRBD2 matches 7 bases. Looked up from germline, CDR1 is MNHNS and CDR2 is SASEGT. J was trimmed by 3 bases and V by 11 bases; bases with no gene match: 8. This CDR3 contains 13 residues. The CDR3 is CALGEGRTDTQYF. CDR3 coding DNA: TGTGCCTTAGGGGAGGGTCGGACAGATACGCAGTATTTT.

This clone was counted many times. The chain is built from TRBV6-2 or TRBV6-3 and TRBJ2-2; 7 positions agree with TRBD2. This CDR3 is 15 amino acids long. The V and J ends lost 7 bases and 3 bases, in that order; junction bases with no gene match: 8. Germline CDR1 reads MNHEY; CDR2 reads SVGEGT. The DNA for the CDR3 is TGTGCCAGCAAAGGCTATCGGGGGGACACCGGGGAGCTGTTTTTT. Translation gives CASKGYRGDTGELFF.

A note on this clone: The sample has other DNA sequences that encode this CDR3 too. This rearrangement joins TRBV12-3 or TRBV12-4 to TRBJ2-1, with D possibly matching TRBD2 (6 bases). The V end was cut by 6 bases, the J end by 6 bases, with 21 bases between. The CDR3 covers 16 residues. The CDR3 spells CASSFTLREPLNEQFF. CDR3 nucleotide sequence: TGTGCCAGCAGCTTTACCCTCCGGGAGCCGCTCAATGAGCAGTTCTTC.

This clone was picked up many times. This chain uses TRBV9 with TRBJ2-7, with 8 nucleotides matching TRBD1. CDR1 is SGDLS, CDR2 YYNGEE, per germline. This CDR3 contains 14 residues. With V trimmed by 4 bases and J by 6 bases, 9 bases remained unmatched. The CDR3, as DNA: TGTGCCAGCAGCCCTCCGGACAGGGTGTTCGAGCAGTACTTC. It encodes CASSPPDRVFEQYF.

Comment on this clone: Because the CDR3 is missing its conserved closing phenylalanine or tryptophan, this is likely a read error. The chain combines TRBV27 with TRBJ2-7; D gene uncertain. The germline CDR1 and CDR2 sequences are MNHEY and SMNVEV (reference sequence). V gave up 6 bases and J gave up 2 bases, with 17 bases separating them. The CDR3 has 15 amino acids. CDR3 amino acids: CASRLYLVGTYEQYS. CDR3 DNA: TGTGCCAGCAGACTGTACCTCGTGGGAACCTACGAGCAGTACTCC.

Only a few counts were recorded for this clone. The rearrangement links TRBV20-1 to TRBJ2-1; D ambiguous. From germline, CDR1 is DFQATT and CDR2 SNEGSKA (reference sequence). V was cut by 6 bases and J by 2 bases, with 11 bases left in between. There are 13 residues in the CDR3. The CDR3 region has the DNA TGCAGTGCCCCTCGAACCACCTACAATGAGCAGTTCTTC. Translating it yields CSAPRTTYNEQFF.

About this clone itself: Relative to the germline gene, one junction end is altered; a read error may explain this. The rearrangement uses TRBV18 and TRBJ2-2; D not certain. This CDR3 spans 13 amino acids. Germline V CDR1 and CDR2: KGHSH, LQKENI. This CDR3 is CATSPANTCELFF. CDR3 in DNA: TGTGCCACCTCACCGGCTAACACCTGTGAGCTGTTTTTT.

The V gene is TRBV11-1, the J gene TRBJ2-3; 9 bases map to TRBD1. The CDR3 consists of 15 residues. J was trimmed by 6 bases and V by 4 bases; bases with no gene match: 8. CDR1 SGHAT and CDR2 FQDESV come from the germline V gene (reference sequence). The chain's CDR3 is CASSSRQGVEDTQYF. CDR3 bases: TGTGCCAGCAGCTCCAGACAGGGGGTAGAGGATACGCAGTATTTT.

This clone was recorded at least ten times. This sample includes further DNA sequences coding for the same CDR3. The chain uses TRBV5-1 and TRBJ2-7, with a weak D call TRBD2 (5 bases). The V end lost 0 bases, the J end lost 0 bases, and 7 bases lay between the germline ends. CDR3 length equals 14 residues. Germline CDR1 and CDR2: SGHRS and YFSETQ. DNA for the CDR3: TGCGCCAGCAGCTTGGCGGGGAACTCCTACGAGCAGTACTTC. Its translation: CASSLAGNSYEQYF.

There are a few counts of this clone. The V call is TRBV6-5, the J call TRBJ2-1; possibly TRBD1 or TRBD2 for D (5 bases each). With 4 bases removed from V and 6 bases from J, the gap between germline ends came to 13 bases. Germline assignment: CDR1 MNHEY and CDR2 SVGAGI. There are 14 residues in the CDR3. The CDR3 is CASSFREWGNEQFF. The CDR3 region has the DNA TGTGCCAGCAGTTTCAGGGAGTGGGGCAATGAGCAGTTCTTC.

In its sample, this clone was seen a few times. This chain links TRBV6-6 with TRBJ1-6; D not resolved. Trimming cost V 4 bases and J 0 bases, with 13 bases left between them. This CDR3 has 17 residues. Germline V lookup: CDR1 MNHNY, CDR2 SVGAGI (reference sequence). As DNA, the CDR3 is TGTGCCAGCAGTTCGCCCGCGGTGAGCTCCTATAATTCACCCCTCCACTTT. Amino acids: CASSSPAVSSYNSPLHF.

This clone came up many times. The CDR3 nucleotides are TGTGCCAGCAGTTTGACCCTAAGGGAGCAGTACTTC. As protein: CASSLTLREQYF. The rearrangement links TRBV12-3 or TRBV12-4 to TRBJ2-7; D is unresolved. Trimming pared 3 bases from V and 7 bases from J, leaving 10 bases between. The CDR3 is 12 residues long.

The V and J genes are TRBV3-1 and TRBJ1-4, with D possibly being TRBD1 (6 bases). V gave up 2 bases and J gave up 5 bases, with 12 bases separating them. The CDR3 has 15 residues. Germline CDR1 and CDR2: LGHDT and YNNKEL (reference sequence). CDR3 amino acids: CASSQTDRLNEKLFF. The CDR3 DNA is TGTGCCAGCAGCCAAACGGACAGATTAAATGAAAAACTGTTTTTT.

This clone was counted a few times. V and J are TRBV12-3 or TRBV12-4 and TRBJ1-1; 7 bases are a match to TRBD1. Trimming took 3 bases from V and 4 from J; bases not matched to a gene: 2. The CDR3 sequence is 13 residues long. CDR3 amino acids: CASSFQGGTEAFF. DNA for the CDR3: TGTGCCAGCAGTTTCCAGGGGGGCACTGAAGCTTTCTTT.

This clone was recorded a few times. The V call is TRBV27, the J call TRBJ1-5; D is undetermined. Trimming shortened V by 6 bases and J by 5 bases, and 11 bases separated the two germline ends. The length of the CDR3 is 13 residues. Germline V gene data show CDR1 as MNHEY and CDR2 as SMNVEV (reference sequence). CDR3 residues: CASRSDGYQPQHF. The CDR3 region has the DNA TGTGCCAGCAGATCCGACGGATATCAGCCCCAGCATTTT.

This clone was observed a handful of times. V gene TRBV30 combines with J gene TRBJ1-6; D not certain. Germline CDR1 is GTSNPN and CDR2 is SVGIG (reference sequence). V shed 0 bases and J shed 9 bases, with 18 bases lying between them. CDR3 length: 16 amino acids. As DNA, the CDR3 is TGTGCCTGGAGTGTAGAGGTGCTCAGGTTACGTTCACCCCTCCACTTT. Translating it yields CAWSVEVLRLRSPLHF.